The present entry profiles one T cell receptor beta chain with its context. Germline V lookup: CDR1 MGHDK, CDR2 SYGVNS. The CDR3 extends over 14 amino acids. V dropped 2 bases and J dropped 3; count of bases not matched to a gene: 2. The TCR alpha and TCR beta cDNA libraries, bearing sample barcodes and UMIs, were generated by 5'RACE using constant-segment primers. MiXCR was run by TCRdb on the 5' RACE reads, yielding one entry per CDR3 protein. This table has about 400,000 distinct CDR3 sequences, under 20% appearing once. This sample stems from a study of T-cell memory formation after mild COVID-19. Study context: TCR clusters mostly belonged to single donors.

The chain couples TRBV25-1 to TRBJ2-5; 8 bases fit TRBD2. The receptor's source is a man aged 18 to 30 who had mild COVID-19 (a few samples of this study predate the infection). Cell type and time point are not known. The sequenced sample consisted of PBMCs or a T cell subset sorted from them (not recorded which). The CDR3 nucleotides read TGTGCCAGCAGTGAAGCGGGGGGAAAAGAGACCCAGTACTTC. This translates into CASSEAGGKETQYF.